This T cell receptor beta chain was sequenced during a study of blood T cells in healthy people across ages. This clonotype was seen more than once but under ten times. No antigen is known for it. The donors, aged 6 to 90, were healthy Caucasians from Russia. A second about 6 to 12 cycle PCR used barcoded and J-beta primers. TCRdb re-analysed the 5' RACE reads in MiXCR, keeping a single row per CDR3 protein. The sample has 800,000 to 950,000 distinct CDR3 sequences; roughly 34% are singletons. Study conclusions and caveats: Higher diversity and more naive CD4+ cells were features of long-lived donors, compared to aged donors.

CDR1 is DFQATT, CDR2 SNEGSKA, per germline (reference sequence). V lost 4 bases and J lost 3, with 16 bases in between. This CDR3 has 14 amino acids. The chain joins TRBV20-1 to TRBJ2-7, with TRBD1 as a possible D gene (5 bases). This sequence originates from a man younger than 35 in good health. Sample: blood. CDR3 bases: TGCAGTGCTATAACCGGGCCCAGGGTCTACGAGCAGTACTTC. This sequence encodes CSAITGPRVYEQYF.